This T cell receptor (beta chain) originates from a study of blood T cells in healthy people across ages. Whole-study findings and limits: Measured against age, TCR beta diversity per million T cells decreased in a roughly linear manner. Naive T cell percentage by flow cytometry tracked strongly with beta diversity. The lack of PBMC sorting stopped any conclusive naive versus antigen-experienced comparison.

With regard to this clonotype: The antigen remains unidentified.

A sample-barcoded 5' primer and a J-beta primer mix were used in a second PCR of about 7 to 12 cycles. Carrying 12 random nucleotides, a template-switch adaptor labeled each individual cDNA molecule. MiXCR, applied by TCRdb to the 5' RACE reads, yields one record per CDR3 protein. This sample has roughly 1.5 million distinct CDR3 sequences; 35% to 45% occur once, and the top ten carry about 4%. This CDR3 is built from 15 residues. V lost 5 bases to trimming and J lost 3 bases; unmatched junction nucleotides: 7. This sequence originates from a woman under 30 in good health. The V call is TRBV12-3 or TRBV12-4, the J call TRBJ2-3; 8 positions agree with TRBD2. Sequencing was carried out using blood. The CDR3 loop is CASSPTSGRTDTQYF. The CDR3 DNA reads TGTGCCAGCAGTCCCACTAGCGGAAGAACAGATACGCAGTATTTT.